This T cell receptor beta chain was retrieved from a study of T cell changes during pregnancy in multiple sclerosis. This clone occurred once. TCRdb's table, derived via immunoSEQ multiplex PCR, lists solely in-frame clones and lacks some. The sample records about 67,000 clones, approximately 90% being singletons. The ends lost 5 bases at V and 2 bases at J; junction bases unmatched: 2. CDR3 length: 15 residues. CDR1 and CDR2 from the germline V gene are SGHTA and FQGNSA. The specimen was peripheral blood, collected in the first trimester of pregnancy. This clonotype originated in a female donor in good health, enrolled as a control in a pregnancy study. The V gene is TRBV7-2, the J gene TRBJ2-3; 12 bases match TRBD2. The CDR3 DNA is TGTGCCAGCAGCGCTAGCGGGAGGGACACAGATACGCAGTATTTT. Translation: CASSASGRDTDTQYF.